Below are 32 T cell receptor beta chains sequenced from a single sample in a study of T-cell reconstitution after alpha-beta-depleted transplantation in children. TCRbeta library preparation incorporated unique molecular identifiers. TCRdb re-called the PCR reads with MiXCR, one entry per CDR3 protein. The table has about 580,000 distinct CDR3 sequences, around 23% seen once. The sample here was PBMCs, mostly from graft donor cells, taken 360 days after TCRalphabeta/CD19-depleted stem cell transplant. Receptors originate from a boy younger than two who had a stem cell transplant for acute myeloid leukemia, so the T cells may come from the graft donor.

This clonotype was counted ten times or more. The gene calls are TRBV20-1 and TRBJ1-2, with D hard to call. Germline lookup yields CDR1 DFQATT and CDR2 SNEGSKA (reference sequence). V dropped 1 base and J dropped 2 bases, with 5 bases sitting between them. The CDR3 is made up of 12 amino acids. The CDR3, as DNA: TGCAGTGCTAGAGTGCCCAACTATGGCTACACCTTC. Its translation: CSARVPNYGYTF.

There are many counts of this clonotype. The CDR3 region has the DNA TGTGCCAGCTCACCGTTAGCGGGGGCCACAGATACGCAGTATTTT. This translates into CASSPLAGATDTQYF. The genes are TRBV18 and TRBJ2-3; the match to TRBD2 covers 9 bases. This CDR3 comprises 15 residues. Germline-derived CDR1 and CDR2 are KGHSH and LQKENI. V dropped 3 bases and J dropped 2; count of bases not matched to a gene: 3. Looking up the rest from reference TRBV18 and TRBJ2-3 gives the full variable domain: NAGVMQNPRHLVRRRGQEARLRCSPMKGHSHVYWYRQLPEEGLKFMVYLQKENIIDESGMPKERFSAEFPKEGPSILRIQQVVRGDSAAYFCASSPLAGATDTQYFGPGTRLTVL.

This clonotype occurred a few times. The genes are TRBV18 and TRBJ1-2; possible D gene TRBD1, 5 bases. Trimming shortened V by 3 bases and J by 3 bases, and 8 bases separated the two germline ends. Germline V CDR1 and CDR2: KGHSH, LQKENI. This CDR3 has 13 amino acids. The DNA of the CDR3 is TGTGCCAGCTCACCGGCGACAGACTATGGCTACACCTTC. It yields the protein CASSPATDYGYTF.

In this sample, this clonotype turned up many times. The V call is TRBV2, the J call TRBJ1-4; D perhaps matches TRBD1 (5 bases). The CDR3 loop spans 14 amino acids. Germline assignment: CDR1 SNHLY and CDR2 FYNNEI. Trimming took off 2 bases at V and 8 bases at J, with 12 bases between the two ends. The CDR3 coding sequence is TGTGCCAGCAGTGAACAGACAGATGGGGAAAAACTGTTTTTT. The encoded protein is CASSEQTDGEKLFF.

This clonotype was observed at least ten times. The rearrangement uses TRBV12-3 or TRBV12-4 and TRBJ2-1; D perhaps matches TRBD2 (5 bases). V was pared by 6 bases and J by 5 bases, with 14 bases between. CDR3 length equals 14 residues. CDR3 DNA sequence: TGTGCCAGCAGCGCACAGAGGGTTAACAATGAGCAGTTCTTC. It is translated as CASSAQRVNNEQFF.

The gene calls are TRBV20-1 and TRBJ1-4; a weak D match, TRBD1 (5 bases). CDR3 size: 15 residues. Per germline, CDR1 DFQATT and CDR2 SNEGSKA (reference sequence). V was trimmed by 3 bases and J by 1 base, leaving 12 bases between them. CDR3 loop: CSARPPRGTNEKLFF. CDR3 DNA sequence: TGCAGTGCTAGGCCTCCGAGGGGAACTAATGAAAAACTGTTTTTT.

This clonotype has more than one count but fewer than ten. Just one base apart from a much larger clone, this may be a read error. The chain uses TRBV2 and TRBJ2-1; D is uncertain. This CDR3 has 14 amino acids. Trimming left V 3 bases short and J 0 bases short, with 6 bases between. Germline assignment: CDR1 SNHLY and CDR2 FYNNEI. CDR3: CASSDSSSYNEQFF. The DNA of the CDR3 is TGTGCCAGCAGTGACTCGAGCTCCTACAATGAGCAGTTCTTC.

The J gene is TRBJ2-7, the V gene TRBV28; 10 positions agree with TRBD1. Per the germline V gene, CDR1 is MDHEN and CDR2 is SYDVKM. The CDR3 is 17 amino acids. J was trimmed by 6 bases and V by 4 bases; bases with no gene match: 15. CDR3 region: CASSSSKRRQGAVEQYV. DNA for the CDR3: TGTGCCAGCAGTTCATCTAAACGGCGACAGGGGGCGGTCGAGCAGTACGTC.

This clonotype occurred a few times. This chain links TRBV20-1 with TRBJ2-5, with 9 nucleotides matching TRBD2. After removal of 6 bases from V and 2 bases from J, the junction contained 10 bases not matched to a gene. Germline CDR1 DFQATT, CDR2 SNEGSKA (reference sequence). This CDR3 contains 15 residues. CDR3: CSAGTVAGGQETQYF. For the CDR3, the DNA is TGCAGTGCCGGGACGGTGGCGGGGGGGCAAGAGACCCAGTACTTC.

This clonotype was recorded a few times. The chain uses TRBV12-3 or TRBV12-4 and TRBJ2-4, with 9 bases identical to TRBD2. The ends lost 4 bases at V and 8 bases at J; junction bases unmatched: 15. The CDR3 runs 17 residues. The CDR3, as DNA: TGTGCCAGCAGTTCCGCCGGGGCGGGGGGGCCGTTTGACATTCAGTACTTC. It translates to CASSSAGAGGPFDIQYF.

As regards this clonotype: This may be a read error, as it is one base from a much larger clone. This rearrangement joins TRBV7-2 to TRBJ2-1; maybe TRBD1 (6 bases). The CDR3 is 16 amino acids. In germline, CDR1 is SGHTA, CDR2 FQGNSA. In DNA, the CDR3 is TGTGCCAGCAGTCCCGTGGGGGCCCCCTACTACAATGGGCAGTTCTTC. This encodes CASSPVGAPYYNGQFF. The whole variable domain, remainder taken from reference TRBV7-2 and TRBJ2-1, is GAGVSQSPSNKVTEKGKDVELRCDPISGHTALYWYRQSLGQGLEFLIYFQGNSAPDKSGLPSDRFSAERTGGSVSTLTIQRTQQEDSAVYLCASSPVGAPYYNGQFFGPGTRLTVL.

This clonotype was recorded many times. V is TRBV29-1 and J is TRBJ2-3, with 7 bases aligning to TRBD1. Trimming removed 0 bases from V and 3 bases from J; junction bases left unmatched: 9. This CDR3 is 16 amino acids long. Germline values: CDR1 SQVTM, CDR2 ANQGSEA. The CDR3 loop is CSVEDRNRGRTDTQYF. CDR3 in DNA: TGCAGCGTTGAAGATCGAAACAGGGGTAGGACAGATACGCAGTATTTT.

This clonotype was observed at least ten times. The genes are TRBV7-2 and TRBJ2-2; D may be TRBD2 (5 bases). The CDR3 covers 14 residues. Germline assignment: CDR1 SGHTA and CDR2 FQGNSA. V dropped 2 bases and J dropped 7 bases, with 11 bases sitting between them. The DNA of the CDR3 is TGTGCCAGCAGCTTAAATCGTCGGGGCGGGGAGCTGTTTTTT. Its translation: CASSLNRRGGELFF.

The chain has TRBV5-1 and TRBJ2-3; the D is unclear. The germline CDR1 and CDR2 sequences are SGHRS and YFSETQ. This CDR3 contains 18 residues. V dropped 0 bases and J dropped 2 bases, with 19 bases sitting between them. In nucleotides, the CDR3 is TGCGCCAGCAGCTTGGGCCTAGAGCCTAGACACACCACAGATACGCAGTATTTT. This codes for CASSLGLEPRHTTDTQYF.

This clonotype was counted only a few times. V and J are TRBV7-9 and TRBJ2-1; D gene uncertain. In germline, CDR1 is SEHNR, CDR2 FQNEAQ (reference sequence). This CDR3 has 16 amino acids. V was clipped by 2 bases and J by 7 bases, with 18 bases between them. This CDR3 is CASSLNTKKEKNEQFF. Written as DNA, the CDR3 is TGTGCCAGCAGCTTAAATACGAAGAAAGAGAAGAATGAGCAGTTCTTC. The whole variable domain, remainder taken from reference TRBV7-9 and TRBJ2-1, is DTGVSQNPRHKITKRGQNVTFRCDPISEHNRLYWYRQTLGQGPEFLTYFQNEAQLEKSRLLSDRFSAERPKGSFSTLEIQRTEQGDSAMYLCASSLNTKKEKNEQFFGPGTRLTVL.

This clonotype was seen more than once but under ten times. The rearrangement uses TRBV19 and TRBJ2-7, with no clear D. The CDR3 totals 14 residues. Germline-derived CDR1 and CDR2 are LNHDA and SQIVND (reference sequence). The V end was cut by 5 bases, the J end by 1 base, with 12 bases between. This CDR3 is CASSATLRSYEQYV. The DNA for the CDR3 is TGTGCCAGTAGTGCCACGTTGAGGTCCTACGAGCAGTACGTC.

This sequence joins TRBV7-9 and TRBJ1-1, with 7 bases that match TRBD1. The trim removed 5 bases at V and 8 bases at J, leaving 11 bases unmatched. Germline values: CDR1 SEHNR, CDR2 FQNEAQ (reference sequence). There are 14 residues in the CDR3. The DNA of the CDR3 is TGTGCCAGCAGCCAAGGTACCGACAGGGACGAAGCTTTCTTT. The encoded protein is CASSQGTDRDEAFF. Full variable domain (remainder filled in from reference TRBV7-9 and TRBJ1-1): DTGVSQNPRHKITKRGQNVTFRCDPISEHNRLYWYRQTLGQGPEFLTYFQNEAQLEKSRLLSDRFSAERPKGSFSTLEIQRTEQGDSAMYLCASSQGTDRDEAFFGQGTRLTVV.

There are many counts of this clonotype. This sequence joins TRBV3-1 and TRBJ2-5; D is possibly TRBD1 or TRBD2 (5 bases each). Germline CDR1 LGHDT, CDR2 YNNKEL (reference sequence). With 6 bases removed from V and 4 bases from J, the gap between germline ends came to 15 bases. This CDR3 comprises 14 residues. The CDR3 nucleotides read TGTGCCAGCAGACCTACTGATGGGGGAGAGACCCAGTACTTC. It translates to CASRPTDGGETQYF.

In its sample, this clonotype was seen a few times. The rearrangement links TRBV5-1 to TRBJ2-2; TRBD1 might be the D (5 bases). V was clipped by 0 bases and J by 1 base, with 19 bases between them. This CDR3 comprises 19 residues. Germline CDR1 is SGHRS and CDR2 is YFSETQ. CDR3 DNA sequence: TGCGCCAGCAGCTTGGACCGTGTCTTATTGACAGTGAACACCGGGGAGCTGTTTTTT. Residues: CASSLDRVLLTVNTGELFF.

CDR3 sequence (DNA): TGTGCCACCAGCAGAGAGGGGGATCAGCCCCAGCATTTT. Protein product: CATSREGDQPQHF. V and J are TRBV15 and TRBJ1-5; weak D call: TRBD1 (5 bases). Trimming left V 0 bases short and J 5 bases short, with 5 bases between. CDR3 length: 13 residues. CDR1 is LNHNV, CDR2 YYDKDF, per germline (reference sequence).

The chain links TRBV20-1 to TRBJ2-7; the match to TRBD1 covers 8 bases. There are 14 residues in the CDR3. The ends lost 0 bases at V and 1 base at J; junction bases unmatched: 2. The germline V gene encodes CDR1 DFQATT and CDR2 SNEGSKA (reference sequence). The CDR3 region is CSAREDRDSYEQYF. CDR3 nucleotides: TGCAGTGCTAGAGAGGACAGGGATTCCTACGAGCAGTACTTC.

This clonotype was counted at least ten times. The V and J genes are TRBV6-5 and TRBJ2-5; 9 positions agree with TRBD1. The CDR3 is 13 residues long. The V segment lost 7 bases and the J segment 5 bases; nucleotides outside the gene matches: 5. Germline CDR1 is MNHEY and CDR2 is SVGAGI. The CDR3 is CASTTGGSETQYF. CDR3 nucleotide sequence: TGTGCCAGCACAACAGGGGGCTCTGAGACCCAGTACTTC.

This chain connects TRBV5-1 to TRBJ2-3; 9 nucleotides agree with TRBD1. The V and J ends lost 2 bases and 3 bases, in that order; junction bases with no gene match: 7. The CDR3 consists of 16 residues. CDR1 is SGHRS, CDR2 YFSETQ, per germline. The CDR3 region has the DNA TGCGCCAGCAGCTTCCCTGCGGGACAGGGTACAGATACGCAGTATTTT. Translation gives CASSFPAGQGTDTQYF.

This chain connects TRBV15 to TRBJ2-1; TRBD2 matches 9 bases. J was trimmed by 10 bases and V by 1 base; bases with no gene match: 11. The germline V gene has CDR1 LNHNV and CDR2 YYDKDF (reference sequence). The CDR3 spans 16 residues. CDR3 sequence: CATSRGPRGGAGEQFF. DNA of the CDR3: TGTGCCACCAGCAGAGGTCCCCGCGGGGGGGCCGGGGAGCAGTTCTTC.

This clonotype was counted at least ten times. CDR3 in DNA: TGTGCCAGCAGTTCCAGGACGGGGTACACAGATACGCAGTATTTT. This translates into CASSSRTGYTDTQYF. This rearrangement joins TRBV12-3 or TRBV12-4 to TRBJ2-3; D is possibly TRBD2 (5 bases). The CDR3 is made up of 15 amino acids. V was cut by 4 bases and J by 2 bases, with 13 bases left in between.

J is TRBJ2-6 and V is TRBV20-1; 8 nucleotides match TRBD1. Germline V gives CDR1 DFQATT, CDR2 SNEGSKA (reference sequence). The CDR3 has 15 amino acids. Trimming took 6 bases from V and 0 from J; bases not matched to a gene: 4. CDR3 region: CSADRALSGANVLTF. For the CDR3, the DNA is TGCAGTGCGGACAGGGCTCTCTCTGGGGCCAACGTCCTGACTTTC.

This clonotype was seen many times. The chain combines TRBV4-1 with TRBJ1-1, with D unclear. Germline V gene lookup returns CDR1 MGHRA and CDR2 YSYEKL. V lost 4 bases and J 1 base, leaving 19 bases between the germline ends. The CDR3 contains 17 residues. CDR3: CASSPGRVSLSNTEAFF. The CDR3 DNA follows: TGCGCCAGCAGCCCAGGTCGGGTTTCTCTTTCGAACACTGAAGCTTTCTTT.

The chain couples TRBV9 to TRBJ2-5, with 14 bases that match TRBD2. The CDR3 extends over 16 amino acids. CDR1 and CDR2 from the germline V gene are SGDLS and YYNGEE. V shed 3 bases, J shed 1 base, and the junction held 2 bases outside the gene matches. CDR3 sequence (DNA): TGTGCCAGCAGCGGCGGGACTAGCGGGGGCCAAGAGACCCAGTACTTC. Its protein is CASSGGTSGGQETQYF.

This chain joins TRBV5-1 and TRBJ2-7, with 9 bases matching TRBD2. The CDR3 has 21 amino acids. V lost 4 bases to trimming and J lost 4 bases; unmatched junction nucleotides: 27. Germline lookup yields CDR1 SGHRS and CDR2 YFSETQ. CDR3 residues: CASSPPVGGGESTSIGYEQYV. The CDR3, as DNA: TGCGCCAGCAGCCCCCCGGTTGGCGGGGGGGAATCGACATCAATTGGGTACGAGCAGTACGTC.

This clonotype has only a few counts. The chain links TRBV5-1 to TRBJ2-3, with D perhaps given as TRBD1 or TRBD2 (5 bases each). The CDR3 is made up of 16 amino acids. The germline V gene has CDR1 SGHRS and CDR2 YFSETQ. V dropped 0 bases and J dropped 2 bases, with 13 bases sitting between them. The CDR3 here is CASSLAPGLNTDTQYF. CDR3 in DNA: TGCGCCAGCAGCTTGGCCCCGGGGCTTAACACAGATACGCAGTATTTT.

This clonotype was counted only a few times. V usage is TRBV20-1 and J usage is TRBJ1-4; D is undetermined. The CDR3 is 13 amino acids. The V end was cut by 1 base, the J end by 7 bases, with 10 bases between. The germline V gene encodes CDR1 DFQATT and CDR2 SNEGSKA (reference sequence). The CDR3 coding sequence is TGCAGTGCTAGAGGGACCGCAGGTGAAAAACTGTTTTTT. Its translation: CSARGTAGEKLFF.

The J gene is TRBJ1-2, the V gene TRBV9; TRBD1 agrees at 10 bases. V shed 4 bases and J 5 bases; nucleotides not matched to a gene: 11. CDR1 and CDR2 (germline): SGDLS, YYNGEE. The CDR3 runs to 16 residues. The CDR3 DNA reads as TGTGCCAGCAGCCTAACTTTGGACAGGGGGATTTATGGCTACACCTTC. This translates into CASSLTLDRGIYGYTF.